The clone carrying this T cell receptor beta chain was observed a few times. The antigen remains unidentified. The sample contains more than one DNA sequence encoding this CDR3. The data stem from a study of shared clonotypes between healthy human individuals. Deletions cut 6 bases from V and 3 bases from J, with 7 bases between. Germline CDR1 MDHEN, CDR2 SYDVKM. This CDR3 is built from 12 residues. The study's findings and limits: Among non-shared clonotypes, generation probabilities were lower than among those shared by all four donors. It was the few donors that limited the genetic and exposure-history diversity represented. Rarefaction analysis demonstrated incomplete sorted-subset sequencing notwithstanding large depth.

The material for each subset, its genomic DNA, was split evenly across several immunoSEQ plates. Repertoires were generated with immunoSEQ multiplex PCR, while TCRdb's copy carries only in-frame clones and drops some. The repertoire holds over a million clones, with 70% to 80% as singletons. Sequencing used memory CD4+ T cells from PBMCs. Subset specified: CD45RA-negative fraction. The TCR was taken from a man aged 18 to 30 in good health. Some clones in this sample may be carry-over from other donors' samples. This sequence joins TRBV28 and TRBJ2-3; D gene ambiguous. The CDR3 nucleotides read TGTGCCAGCAGCTACGGAACAGATACGCAGTATTTT. Translation: CASSYGTDTQYF.